Presented here are 14 T cell receptor beta chains from one specimen sequenced in a study of a mutant IDH1 vaccine in newly diagnosed glioma (dated by TCRdb to 2020 to 2022). The time point label corresponds to: baseline, week 1 (first vaccination visit). The sample's treatment or condition, from its label and the paper: pre-vaccination baseline after standard-of-care therapy. The library was made by the immunoSEQ multiplex PCR assay. Entries here come from immuneACCESS through TCRdb and include only in-frame sequences with V and J called. Some clones fail to appear in such tables; in the studies checked, an unresolved V gene covers under half of the shortfall, and the cause of the remainder is unknown. The sample has approximately 35,000 clones on record, about 88% of them singletons. The top ten hold over 4% of the sample. The sequenced sample was PBMCs, obtained from a glioma patient treated with radiotherapy, temozolomide or both. These receptors all come from a middle-aged woman with glioma.

The chain joins TRBV19 to TRBJ1-5; the match to TRBD1 covers 9 bases. CDR1 and CDR2 (germline): LNHDA, SQIVND (reference sequence). CDR3 length: 15 amino acids. Trimming cost V 5 bases and J 7 bases; bases outside gene matches: 9. CDR3 loop: CASSRPGQGHQPQHF. In DNA form, the CDR3 reads TGTGCCAGTAGTCGACCGGGACAGGGTCACCAGCCCCAGCATTTT.

The chain links TRBV27 to TRBJ1-5, with a tentative D call TRBD1 (5 bases). V lost 10 bases and J 2 bases, leaving 15 bases between the germline ends. The CDR3 consists of 14 residues. CDR1 is MNHEY and CDR2 is SMNVEV in the germline V gene (reference sequence). The CDR3 coding sequence is TGTGCCACCCTCAGGGTTGGGCGCAATCAGCCCCAGCATTTT. Its protein is CATLRVGRNQPQHF.

The V call is TRBV4-2, the J call TRBJ2-2; a possible D gene is TRBD2 (5 bases). From germline, CDR1 is LGHNA and CDR2 YNFKEQ. The CDR3 consists of 15 residues. Trimming cost V 0 bases and J 7 bases, with 12 bases left between them. CDR3 in DNA: TGTGCCAGCAGCCAAGAGAGGGTCGAAGGCGGGGAGCTGTTTTTT. Protein product: CASSQERVEGGELFF.

The J gene is TRBJ2-2, the V gene TRBV4-1; no clear D gene. From germline, CDR1 is MGHRA and CDR2 YSYEKL. The CDR3 is 15 amino acids. V lost 2 bases, J lost 4 bases, and 11 bases lay in between. CDR3 sequence: CASSQNNVGTGELFF. The CDR3 coding sequence is TGCGCCAGCAGCCAAAACAATGTGGGCACCGGGGAGCTGTTTTTT.

The chain is built from TRBV11-2 and TRBJ2-7, with 7 bases lining up with TRBD1. This CDR3 spans 15 amino acids. Germline V gene data show CDR1 as SGHAT and CDR2 as FQNNGV. Trimming removed 4 bases from V and 3 bases from J; junction bases left unmatched: 9. The CDR3: CASSSVRDSLYEQYF. The CDR3 nucleotides are TGTGCCAGCAGCTCGGTCCGGGACAGCCTCTACGAGCAGTACTTC.

This clone was recorded once. The V and J genes are TRBV25-1 and TRBJ1-1, with D tentatively TRBD1 (6 bases). This CDR3 spans 15 amino acids. Per germline, CDR1 MGHDK and CDR2 SYGVNS. Trimming took 5 bases from V and 5 from J, leaving 18 bases between them. CDR3 loop: CASSPPRQGRTEAFF. The CDR3 bases are TGTGCCAGCAGTCCCCCGAGGCAGGGGAGGACTGAAGCTTTCTTT. Full variable domain (missing parts from reference TRBV25-1 and TRBJ1-1): EADIYQTPRYLVIGTGKKITLECSQTMGHDKMYWYQQDPGMELHLIHYSYGVNSTEKGDLSSESTVSRIRTEHFPLTLESARPSHTSQYLCASSPPRQGRTEAFFGQGTRLTVV.

The genes are TRBV4-2 and TRBJ2-5, with 9 bases matching TRBD2. The CDR3 loop spans 16 amino acids. V was pared by 4 bases and J by 1 base, with 7 bases of the junction left unmatched. From germline, CDR1 is LGHNA and CDR2 YNFKEQ. CDR3 in amino acids: CASSPLSGGVQETQYF. CDR3 nucleotides: TGTGCCAGCAGCCCTCTTAGCGGGGGAGTCCAAGAGACCCAGTACTTC.

The chain uses TRBV2 and TRBJ2-1; D possibly corresponds to TRBD1 (6 bases). V lost 2 bases, J lost 7 bases, and 12 bases lay in between. Germline-derived CDR1 and CDR2 are SNHLY and FYNNEI. CDR3 length: 14 amino acids. CDR3 bases: TGTGCCAGCAGTGAATTCCAGGGGCCAAATGAGCAGTTCTTC. This gives the protein CASSEFQGPNEQFF.

The CDR3 DNA is TGTGCCAGCAGAACCTACTACGAGCAGTACTTC. Its protein product is CASRTYYEQYF. J is TRBJ2-7 and V is TRBV2; unclear D gene. The CDR3 runs to 11 residues. Germline loops: CDR1 SNHLY, CDR2 FYNNEI. V was shortened by 6 bases and J by 3 bases, with 6 bases between the two germline ends.

The chain has TRBV6-5 and TRBJ1-1; 8 bases match TRBD1. The CDR3 runs to 15 residues. Germline CDR1 is MNHEY and CDR2 is SVGAGI. V was pared by 6 bases and J by 0 bases, with 6 bases of the junction left unmatched. The CDR3 is CASSADRAMNTEAFF. The CDR3 bases are TGTGCCAGCAGCGCGGACAGGGCGATGAACACTGAAGCTTTCTTT.

This clone turned up a few times. The rearrangement uses TRBV5-1 and TRBJ1-1; a possible D gene is TRBD1 (6 bases). This CDR3 is built from 15 residues. Germline CDR1 SGHRS, CDR2 YFSETQ. V was shortened by 4 bases and J by 4 bases, with 17 bases between the two germline ends. The CDR3 loop is CASSGNGQIGTEAFF. The CDR3 bases are TGCGCCAGCAGCGGAAACGGACAGATCGGCACTGAAGCTTTCTTT. Complete variable domain (other parts from reference TRBV5-1 and TRBJ1-1): KAGVTQTPRYLIKTRGQQVTLSCSPISGHRSVSWYQQTPGQGLQFLFEYFSETQRNKGNFPGRFSGRQFSNSRSEMNVSTLELGDSALYLCASSGNGQIGTEAFFGQGTRLTVV.

The gene calls are TRBV30 and TRBJ1-5; D may be TRBD1 (5 bases). The germline CDR1 and CDR2 sequences are GTSNPN and SVGIG (reference sequence). V lost 4 bases, J lost 6 bases, and 22 bases lay in between. The CDR3 runs 16 residues. The CDR3 region is CAWTAGVGGISQPQHF. The CDR3 nucleotides are TGTGCCTGGACGGCTGGTGTGGGGGGGATAAGTCAGCCCCAGCATTTT.

CDR3 in DNA: TGTGCCAGCAGTCCAACCGGGACAGGGATGAACACTGAAGCTTTCTTT. It specifies CASSPTGTGMNTEAFF. The J gene is TRBJ1-1, the V gene TRBV27, with 9 bases aligning to TRBD1. Germline CDR1 reads MNHEY; CDR2 reads SMNVEV (reference sequence). The ends lost 5 bases at V and 0 bases at J; junction bases unmatched: 7. This CDR3 comprises 16 residues.

This chain joins TRBV7-9 and TRBJ2-1; 8 bases line up with TRBD1. Looked up from germline, CDR1 is SEHNR and CDR2 is FQNEAQ (reference sequence). V was clipped by 6 bases and J by 4 bases; unmatched bases: 8. CDR3 length: 15 amino acids. As DNA, the CDR3 is TGTGCCAGCAGTCCCGCGACAGGGGTTTACAATGAGCAGTTCTTC. Translated: CASSPATGVYNEQFF.